This T cell receptor (beta chain) was identified during a study of tumor and adjacent non-tumor tissue in lung cancer. As for the study in general: Samples averaged roughly 4.4 million productive TCRbeta reads each.

TCRbeta libraries were built with three rounds of nested PCR, modified from ARM-PCR. TCRdb re-called the multiplex PCR reads through MiXCR, storing one row per CDR3 protein. The repertoire holds around 86,000 distinct CDR3 sequences, over 55% seen once, with around 9.6% in the top ten. RNA was extracted from bulk tissue without any cell sorting. Newly diagnosed lung cancer patients had thoracic surgery in China, August–November 2014, without prior chemotherapy. Sequenced: lung tumor tissue. This clonotype originated in a woman aged 40 to 50 with non-small cell lung cancer.

CDR3 DNA: TGTGCCAGCAGTCCGGAAGTGATGGAACTCTCCTACGAGGGGTACTTC. It is translated as CASSPEVMELSYEGYF. This chain connects TRBV6-2 or TRBV6-3 to TRBJ2-7; maybe TRBD2 (5 bases). V lost 5 bases, J lost 12 bases, and 29 bases lay in between. The CDR3 is 16 residues long. Germline CDR1 is MNHEY and CDR2 is SVGEGT.